The source of this T cell receptor beta chain is a study of OX40 agonist ivuxolimab in advanced cancers. The germline V gene encodes CDR1 SGHRS and CDR2 YFSETQ. The CDR3 has 16 residues. V shed 0 bases and J shed 2 bases, with 15 bases lying between them. The assay was immunoSEQ multiplex PCR, and TCRdb's table has in-frame clones only and misses some. In the table there are approximately 94,000 clones, under 95% of which are singletons. The starting material was CD4+ or CD8+ T cells sorted from blood, obtained in a trial of the OX40 agonist ivuxolimab. The gene calls are TRBV5-1 and TRBJ2-7; the D gene is possibly TRBD1 (6 bases). The clonotype comes from an adult with an advanced solid tumor such as melanoma, head and neck, liver or kidney cancer. CDR3 in DNA: TGCGCCAGCAGCTTGGCCCGATCGGACAGAACCTACGAGCAGTACTTC. Amino acids: CASSLARSDRTYEQYF. The whole variable domain, filled in from reference TRBV5-1 and TRBJ2-7, reads KAGVTQTPRYLIKTRGQQVTLSCSPISGHRSVSWYQQTPGQGLQFLFEYFSETQRNKGNFPGRFSGRQFSNSRSEMNVSTLELGDSALYLCASSLARSDRTYEQYFGPGTRLTVT.